This TCR beta chain was recovered during a study of monozygotic twins with inflammatory bowel disease (dated by TCRdb to between 2018 and 2020). With respect to the entire study: In total, approximately 28 monozygotic twin pairs made up the full study: 19 Danish pairs, all IBD-discordant, plus nine German pairs, of which four were IBD-concordant and five were IBD-discordant. Within discordant pairs, disease-associated traits were sought mainly by comparing IBD patients with their genetically identical healthy co-twins. Each individual had, on average, about 151 000 unique TCRalpha sequences and 181 000 unique TCRbeta sequences available for analysis.

The method behind the library was 5' RACE. For each TCR library, around 3,800 ng of total RNA was used. For each sample, cDNA synthesis with SMARTScribe reverse transcriptase was split into eight separate reactions. During cDNA synthesis, unique molecular identifiers containing a 6-nucleotide sample barcode were introduced by template switching. TCRalpha and TCRbeta cDNA was amplified by two nested PCRs of around 16 and 10 cycles, with bead purification after each PCR. Before amplification, the cDNA was treated with uracil DNA-glycosylase and purified using the QIAquick PCR purification kit. The second PCR added Illumina TruSeq-compatible adapters along with sample-specific barcodes. TapeStation and Qubit were used to check library quality and concentration, and 5 ng of each library went into the pool. The pooled libraries were sequenced with 2 x 100 bp reads and custom sequencing primers on an Illumina HiSeq2500 single-index Rapid Run. As for how the authors treated the data: UMI-based consensus assembly with MiGEC version 1.2.6 was used to correct PCR and sequencing errors. MiXCR version 2.1.1 was used for V(D)J alignment, clonotype assembly and CDR3 extraction. To normalise gene usage, clonotype sharing and MAIT/NKT TCR abundance, the top 1000, 10 000 and 20 000 clonotypes in each sample were analysed. After downsampling to 27 000 UMIs, diversity was calculated as the inverse Simpson index using the vegan R package. Paired Mann-Whitney U tests were applied to discordant twin pairs, with Benjamini-Hochberg correction for multiple testing. TCRdb reprocessed the sequencing reads and holds a single record per CDR3 protein sequence, with no DNA. V and J calls and clone size were set by TCRdb, not the authors. This sample's table has entries for about 150,000 distinct CDR3 sequences. The top ten clonotypes cover around 1.2% of the sample.

A roughly 2.6 ml peripheral blood sample was drawn into PAXgene tubes per donor and stored at -80°C. Without any T cell sorting, total RNA was extracted from whole blood using the PAXgene blood miRNA kit on an automated QIAcube. Peripheral blood from monozygotic twin pairs, either concordant or discordant for inflammatory bowel disease, underwent deep TCRalpha and TCRbeta repertoire profiling that used unique molecular barcoding. Smoking habits were recorded for all twin pairs, with individuals classified as current, former or never smokers. A note on this clonotype: Which antigen it targets is not known.

Paper-wide results and their limitations: A decrease in TCRbeta repertoire diversity, as measured by inverse Simpson index, was observed in IBD patients compared with their healthy co-twins. Because patients received different immunosuppressive treatments, the repertoires may have picked up extra background noise and variability between individuals. The analysis was unable to tell apart different T cell subtypes. No single strong signal or clonotype linked to IBD turned up in the results, so the idea that one exists was not supported. Compared with healthy twins, IBD patients had fewer clonotypes in common with other individuals, a difference most pronounced in patients showing signs of disease activity. Repertoire similarity did not differ between concordant and discordant twins, which could be due to limited statistical power.

Measured from the cysteine to the phenylalanine, the CDR3 is 14 residues long. The protein alone is recorded here. The germline V gene gives CDR1 as SQVTM and CDR2 as ANQGSEA. The chain joins TRBV29-1 to TRBJ1-2. Sequenced input: blood. The sequence was collected from a human donor with ulcerative colitis or Crohn's disease, or a healthy co-twin of an affected twin (not recorded which). CDR3 region: CSVVGGDLGYGYTF. The variable domain in full, with residues beyond the CDR3 obtained from the reference TRBV29-1 and TRBJ1-2 genes, is SAVISQKPSRDICQRGTSLTIQCQVDSQVTMMFWYRQQPGQSLTLIATANQGSEATYESGFVIDKFPISRPNLTFSTLTVSNMSPEDSSIYLCSVVGGDLGYGYTFGSGTRLTVV.